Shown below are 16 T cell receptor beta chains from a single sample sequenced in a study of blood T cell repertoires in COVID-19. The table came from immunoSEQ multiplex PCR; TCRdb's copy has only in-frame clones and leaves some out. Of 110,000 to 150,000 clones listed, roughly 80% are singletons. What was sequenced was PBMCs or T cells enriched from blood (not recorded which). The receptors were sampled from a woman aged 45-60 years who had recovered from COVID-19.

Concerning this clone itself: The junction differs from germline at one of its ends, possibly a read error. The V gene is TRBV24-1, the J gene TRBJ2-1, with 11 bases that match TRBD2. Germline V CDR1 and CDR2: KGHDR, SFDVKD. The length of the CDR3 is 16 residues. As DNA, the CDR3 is TGTGCCACAAGTGATGTCGTGCTAGCGGGGGGTCATGAGCAGTTCTTC. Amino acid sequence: CATSDVVLAGGHEQFF.

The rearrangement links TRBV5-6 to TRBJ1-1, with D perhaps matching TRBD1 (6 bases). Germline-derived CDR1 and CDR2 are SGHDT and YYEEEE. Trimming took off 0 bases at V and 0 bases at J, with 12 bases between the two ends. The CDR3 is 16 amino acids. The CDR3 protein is CASSLVVTGLNTEAFF. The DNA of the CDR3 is TGTGCCAGCAGCTTGGTGGTTACAGGGCTGAACACTGAAGCTTTCTTT.

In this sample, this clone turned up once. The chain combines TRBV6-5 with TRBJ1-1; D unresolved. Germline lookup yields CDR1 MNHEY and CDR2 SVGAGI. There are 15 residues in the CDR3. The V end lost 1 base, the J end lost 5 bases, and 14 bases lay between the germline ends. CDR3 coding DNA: TGTGCCAGCAGTTACTTCTCAGGAGGAGGGACTGAAGCTTTCTTT. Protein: CASSYFSGGGTEAFF.

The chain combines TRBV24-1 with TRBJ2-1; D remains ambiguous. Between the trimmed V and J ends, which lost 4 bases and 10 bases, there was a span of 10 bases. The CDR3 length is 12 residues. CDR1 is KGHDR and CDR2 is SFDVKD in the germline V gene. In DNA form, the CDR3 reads TGTGCCACCAGTGACCCTAGGCAGGAGCAGTTCTTC. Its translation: CATSDPRQEQFF.

DNA of the CDR3: TGTGCCAGCAGTTTACAGGGGGGCACCGGGGAGCTGTTTTTT. It codes for CASSLQGGTGELFF. The chain links TRBV6-5 to TRBJ2-2; 8 bases fit TRBD1. Losses at the gene ends were 4 bases for V and 4 bases for J; bases not matched to a gene: 2. The CDR3 covers 14 residues. Germline V gene lookup returns CDR1 MNHEY and CDR2 SVGAGI.

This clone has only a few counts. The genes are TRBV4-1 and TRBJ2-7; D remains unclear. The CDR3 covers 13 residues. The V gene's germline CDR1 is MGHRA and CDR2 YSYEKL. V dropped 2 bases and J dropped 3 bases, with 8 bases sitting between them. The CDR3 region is CASSQWADYEQYF. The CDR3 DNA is TGCGCCAGCAGCCAATGGGCTGACTACGAGCAGTACTTC.

The CDR3 loop is CASTQSGGSYEQYV. For the CDR3, the DNA is TGTGCCAGCACTCAGTCCGGGGGTTCCTACGAGCAGTACGTC. V and J are TRBV28 and TRBJ2-7, with a tentative D call TRBD2 (6 bases). The CDR3 consists of 14 residues. Germline assignment: CDR1 MDHEN and CDR2 SYDVKM. The V and J ends lost 7 bases and 1 base respectively, with 14 bases between them.

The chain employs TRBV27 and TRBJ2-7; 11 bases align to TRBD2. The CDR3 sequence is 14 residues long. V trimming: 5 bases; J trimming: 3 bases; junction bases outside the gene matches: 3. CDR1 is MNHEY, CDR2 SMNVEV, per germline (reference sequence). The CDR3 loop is CASSLTSGGYEQYV. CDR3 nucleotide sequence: TGTGCCAGCAGTCTAACTAGCGGGGGCTACGAGCAGTACGTC.

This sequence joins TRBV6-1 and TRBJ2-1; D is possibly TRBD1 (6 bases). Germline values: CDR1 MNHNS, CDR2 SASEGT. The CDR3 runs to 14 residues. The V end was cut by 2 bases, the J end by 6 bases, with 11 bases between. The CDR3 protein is CASSENRAGNEQFF. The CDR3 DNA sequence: TGTGCCAGCAGTGAAAACAGGGCTGGCAATGAGCAGTTCTTC.

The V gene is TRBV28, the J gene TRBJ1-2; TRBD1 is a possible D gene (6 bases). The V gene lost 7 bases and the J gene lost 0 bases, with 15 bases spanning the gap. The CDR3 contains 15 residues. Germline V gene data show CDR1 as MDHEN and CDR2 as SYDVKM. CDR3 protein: CASTPGGATNYGYTF. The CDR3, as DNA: TGTGCCAGCACCCCCGGGGGGGCAACTAACTATGGCTACACCTTC.

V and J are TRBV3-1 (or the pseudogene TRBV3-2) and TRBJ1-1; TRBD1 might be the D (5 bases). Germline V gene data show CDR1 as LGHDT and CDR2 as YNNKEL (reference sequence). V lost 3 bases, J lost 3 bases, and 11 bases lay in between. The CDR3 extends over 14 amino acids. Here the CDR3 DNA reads TGTGCCAGCAGCCACGGACCGGGGGACACTGAAGCTTTCTTT. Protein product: CASSHGPGDTEAFF.

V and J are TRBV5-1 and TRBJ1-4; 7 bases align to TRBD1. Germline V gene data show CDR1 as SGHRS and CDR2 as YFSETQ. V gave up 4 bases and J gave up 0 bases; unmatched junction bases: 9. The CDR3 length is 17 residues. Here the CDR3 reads CASSPWGRGTTNEKLFF. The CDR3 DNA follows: TGCGCCAGCAGCCCGTGGGGCAGGGGGACAACTAATGAAAAACTGTTTTTT. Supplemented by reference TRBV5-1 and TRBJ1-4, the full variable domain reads KAGVTQTPRYLIKTRGQQVTLSCSPISGHRSVSWYQQTPGQGLQFLFEYFSETQRNKGNFPGRFSGRQFSNSRSEMNVSTLELGDSALYLCASSPWGRGTTNEKLFFGSGTQLSVL.

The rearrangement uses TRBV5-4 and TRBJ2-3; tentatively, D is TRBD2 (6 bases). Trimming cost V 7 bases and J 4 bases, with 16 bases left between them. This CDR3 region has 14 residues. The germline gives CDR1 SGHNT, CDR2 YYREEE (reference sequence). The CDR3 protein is CASAAAGSSDTQYF. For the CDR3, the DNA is TGTGCCAGCGCTGCGGCGGGGTCATCAGATACGCAGTATTTT.

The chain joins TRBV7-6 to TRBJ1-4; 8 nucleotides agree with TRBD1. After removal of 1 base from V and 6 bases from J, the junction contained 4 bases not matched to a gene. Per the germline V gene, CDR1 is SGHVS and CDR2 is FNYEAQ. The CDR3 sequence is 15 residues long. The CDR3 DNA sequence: TGTGCCAGCAGCTTAGGTGCAGGGGGCTATGAAAAACTGTTTTTT. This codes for CASSLGAGGYEKLFF.

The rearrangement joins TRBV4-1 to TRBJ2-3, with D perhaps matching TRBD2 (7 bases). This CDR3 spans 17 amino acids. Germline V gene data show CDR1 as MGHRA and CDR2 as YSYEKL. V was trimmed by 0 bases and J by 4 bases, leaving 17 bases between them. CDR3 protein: CASSQDVGGGPADTQYF. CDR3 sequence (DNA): TGCGCCAGCAGCCAAGATGTAGGGGGGGGGCCAGCAGATACGCAGTATTTT.

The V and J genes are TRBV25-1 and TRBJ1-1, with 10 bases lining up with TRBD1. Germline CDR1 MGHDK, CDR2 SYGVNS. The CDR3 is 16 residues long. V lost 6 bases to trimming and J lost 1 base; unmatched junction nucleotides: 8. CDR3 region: CASSGTGELTNTEAFF. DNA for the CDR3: TGTGCCAGCAGCGGGACAGGGGAATTGACGAACACTGAAGCTTTCTTT.